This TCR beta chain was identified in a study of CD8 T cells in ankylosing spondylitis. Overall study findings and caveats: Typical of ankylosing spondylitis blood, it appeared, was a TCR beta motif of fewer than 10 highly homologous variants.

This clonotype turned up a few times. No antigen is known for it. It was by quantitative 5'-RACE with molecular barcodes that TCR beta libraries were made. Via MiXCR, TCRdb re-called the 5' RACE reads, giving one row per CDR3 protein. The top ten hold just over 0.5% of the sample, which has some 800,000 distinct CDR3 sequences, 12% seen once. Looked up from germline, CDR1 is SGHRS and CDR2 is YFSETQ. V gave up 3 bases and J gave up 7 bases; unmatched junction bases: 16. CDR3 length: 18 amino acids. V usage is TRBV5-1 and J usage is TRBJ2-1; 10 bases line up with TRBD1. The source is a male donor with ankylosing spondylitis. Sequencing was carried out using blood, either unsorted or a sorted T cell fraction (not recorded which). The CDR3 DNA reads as TGCGCCAGCAGCTATTTCCCACCGGGGGACAGGGGACGAAATGAGCAGTTCTTC. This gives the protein CASSYFPPGDRGRNEQFF. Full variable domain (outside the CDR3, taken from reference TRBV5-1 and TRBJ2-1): KAGVTQTPRYLIKTRGQQVTLSCSPISGHRSVSWYQQTPGQGLQFLFEYFSETQRNKGNFPGRFSGRQFSNSRSEMNVSTLELGDSALYLCASSYFPPGDRGRNEQFFGPGTRLTVL.